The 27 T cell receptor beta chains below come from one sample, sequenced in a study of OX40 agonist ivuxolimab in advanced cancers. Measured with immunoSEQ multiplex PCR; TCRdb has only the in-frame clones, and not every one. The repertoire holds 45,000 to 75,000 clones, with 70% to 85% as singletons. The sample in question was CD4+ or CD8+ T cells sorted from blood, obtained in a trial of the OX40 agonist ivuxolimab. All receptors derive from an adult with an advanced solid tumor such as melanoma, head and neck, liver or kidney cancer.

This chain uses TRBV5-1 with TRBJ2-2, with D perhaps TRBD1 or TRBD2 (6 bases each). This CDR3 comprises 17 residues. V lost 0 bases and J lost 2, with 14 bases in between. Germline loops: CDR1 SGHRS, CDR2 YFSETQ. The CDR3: CASSLAAGGLNTGELFF. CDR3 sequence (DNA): TGCGCCAGCAGCTTGGCGGCCGGGGGCCTAAACACCGGGGAGCTGTTTTTT.

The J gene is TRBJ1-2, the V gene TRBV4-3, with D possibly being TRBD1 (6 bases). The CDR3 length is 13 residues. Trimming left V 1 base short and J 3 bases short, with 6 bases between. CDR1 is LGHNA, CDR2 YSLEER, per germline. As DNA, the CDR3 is TGCGCCAGCAGCCAAGCAGGGGACTATGGCTACACCTTC. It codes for CASSQAGDYGYTF.

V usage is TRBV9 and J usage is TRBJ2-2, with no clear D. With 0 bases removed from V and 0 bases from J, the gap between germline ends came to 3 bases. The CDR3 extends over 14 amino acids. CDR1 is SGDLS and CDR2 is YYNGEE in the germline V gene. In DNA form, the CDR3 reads TGTGCCAGCAGCGTAGTCCCGAACACCGGGGAGCTGTTTTTT. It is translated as CASSVVPNTGELFF.

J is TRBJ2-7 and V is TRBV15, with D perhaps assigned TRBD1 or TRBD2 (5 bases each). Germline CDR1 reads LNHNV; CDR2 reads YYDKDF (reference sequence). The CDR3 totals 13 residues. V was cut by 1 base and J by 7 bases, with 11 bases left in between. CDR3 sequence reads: CATSRVQGREQYF. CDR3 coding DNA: TGTGCCACCAGCAGAGTTCAGGGACGAGAGCAGTACTTC.

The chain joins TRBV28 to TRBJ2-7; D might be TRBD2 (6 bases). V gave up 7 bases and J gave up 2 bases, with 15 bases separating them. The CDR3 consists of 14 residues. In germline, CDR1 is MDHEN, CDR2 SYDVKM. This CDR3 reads CASTPGTSAYEQYF. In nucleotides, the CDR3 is TGTGCCAGCACTCCCGGGACTTCCGCCTACGAGCAGTACTTC.

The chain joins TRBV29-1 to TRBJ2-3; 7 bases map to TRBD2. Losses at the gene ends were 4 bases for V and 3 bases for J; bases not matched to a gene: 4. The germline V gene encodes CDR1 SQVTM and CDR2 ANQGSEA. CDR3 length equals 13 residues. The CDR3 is CSVVWGGTDTQYF. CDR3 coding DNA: TGCAGCGTTGTTTGGGGGGGGACAGATACGCAGTATTTT.

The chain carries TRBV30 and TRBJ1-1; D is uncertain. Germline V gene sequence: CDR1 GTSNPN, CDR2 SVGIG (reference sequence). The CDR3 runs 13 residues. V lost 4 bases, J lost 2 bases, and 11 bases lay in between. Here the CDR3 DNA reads TGTGCCTGGACCGTAGGGTATAACACTGAAGCTTTCTTT. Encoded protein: CAWTVGYNTEAFF.

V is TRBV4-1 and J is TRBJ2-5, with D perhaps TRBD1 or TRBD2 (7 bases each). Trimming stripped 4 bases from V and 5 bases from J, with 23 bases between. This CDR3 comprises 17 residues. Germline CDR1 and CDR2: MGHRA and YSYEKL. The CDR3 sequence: CASSRGQMGGGEETQYF. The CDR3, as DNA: TGCGCCAGCAGCCGGGGGCAGATGGGAGGGGGCGAGGAGACCCAGTACTTC.

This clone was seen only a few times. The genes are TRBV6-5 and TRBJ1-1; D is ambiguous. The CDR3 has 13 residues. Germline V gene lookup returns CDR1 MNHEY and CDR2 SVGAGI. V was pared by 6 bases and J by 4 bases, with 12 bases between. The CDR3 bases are TGTGCCAGCAGCCTAGGACTGGGCACTGAAGCTTTCTTT. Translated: CASSLGLGTEAFF.

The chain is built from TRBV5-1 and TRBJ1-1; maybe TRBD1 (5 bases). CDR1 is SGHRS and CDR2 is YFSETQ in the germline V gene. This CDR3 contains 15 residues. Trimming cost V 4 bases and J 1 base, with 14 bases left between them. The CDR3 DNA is TGCGCCAGCAGCCGTACCGGGACTCAGAACACTGAAGCTTTCTTT. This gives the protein CASSRTGTQNTEAFF.

The CDR3 spells CASRPRSGWGYTF. CDR3 coding DNA: TGTGCCAGCAGGCCCCGTTCCGGTTGGGGCTACACCTTC. J is TRBJ1-2 and V is TRBV2, with D unresolved. The CDR3 has 13 amino acids. Trimming left V 6 bases short and J 8 bases short, with 16 bases between. Germline CDR1 reads SNHLY; CDR2 reads FYNNEI.

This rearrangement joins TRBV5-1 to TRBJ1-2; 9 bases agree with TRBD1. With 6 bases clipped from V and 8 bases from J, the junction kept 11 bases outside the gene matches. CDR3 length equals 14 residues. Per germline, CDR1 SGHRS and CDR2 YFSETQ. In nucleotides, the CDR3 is TGCGCCAGCACAAGGGACAGGGAGATTGGCGGCTACACCTTC. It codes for CASTRDREIGGYTF.

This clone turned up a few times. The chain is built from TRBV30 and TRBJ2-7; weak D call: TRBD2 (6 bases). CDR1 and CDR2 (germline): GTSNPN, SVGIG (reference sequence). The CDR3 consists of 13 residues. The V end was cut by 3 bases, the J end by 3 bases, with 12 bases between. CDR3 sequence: CAWRGGAGYEQYF. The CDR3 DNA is TGTGCCTGGAGGGGCGGGGCAGGCTACGAGCAGTACTTC.

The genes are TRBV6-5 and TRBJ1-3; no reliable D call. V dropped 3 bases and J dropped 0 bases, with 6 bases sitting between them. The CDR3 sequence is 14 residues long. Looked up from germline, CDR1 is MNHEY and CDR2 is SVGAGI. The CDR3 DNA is TGTGCCAGCAGTTATGGTAGCTCTGGAAACACCATATATTTT. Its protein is CASSYGSSGNTIYF.

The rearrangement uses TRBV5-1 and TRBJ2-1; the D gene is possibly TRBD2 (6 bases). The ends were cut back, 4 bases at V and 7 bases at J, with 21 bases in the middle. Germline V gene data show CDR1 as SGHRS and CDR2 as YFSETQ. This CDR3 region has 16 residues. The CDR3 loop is CASSLTSKGGGNEQFF. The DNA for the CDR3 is TGCGCCAGCAGCCTTACCTCTAAGGGAGGAGGAAATGAGCAGTTCTTC. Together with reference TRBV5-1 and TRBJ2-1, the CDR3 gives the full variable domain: KAGVTQTPRYLIKTRGQQVTLSCSPISGHRSVSWYQQTPGQGLQFLFEYFSETQRNKGNFPGRFSGRQFSNSRSEMNVSTLELGDSALYLCASSLTSKGGGNEQFFGPGTRLTVL.

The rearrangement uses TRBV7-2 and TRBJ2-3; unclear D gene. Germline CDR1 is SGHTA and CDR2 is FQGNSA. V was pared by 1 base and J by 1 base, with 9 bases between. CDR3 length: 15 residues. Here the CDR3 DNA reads TGTGCCAGCAGCTTAGGAGCCAGACGCACAGATACGCAGTATTTT. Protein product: CASSLGARRTDTQYF.

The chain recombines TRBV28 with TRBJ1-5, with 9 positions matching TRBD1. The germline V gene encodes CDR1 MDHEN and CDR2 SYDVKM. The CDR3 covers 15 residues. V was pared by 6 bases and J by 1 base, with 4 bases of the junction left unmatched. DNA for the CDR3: TGTGCCAGCAGGAAACAGGGGGCGAGCAATCAGCCCCAGCATTTT. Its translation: CASRKQGASNQPQHF.

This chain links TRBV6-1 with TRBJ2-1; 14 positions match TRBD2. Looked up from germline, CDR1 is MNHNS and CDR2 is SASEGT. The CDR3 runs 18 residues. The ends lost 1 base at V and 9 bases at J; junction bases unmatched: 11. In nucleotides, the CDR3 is TGTGCCAGCAGTGAAGGGAAAGGACTAGCGGGGGGTACTAGTGAGCAGTTCTTC. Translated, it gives CASSEGKGLAGGTSEQFF.

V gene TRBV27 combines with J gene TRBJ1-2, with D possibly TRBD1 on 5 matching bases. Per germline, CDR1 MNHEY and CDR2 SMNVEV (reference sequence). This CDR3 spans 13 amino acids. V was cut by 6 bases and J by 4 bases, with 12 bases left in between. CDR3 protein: CASRSRGVYGYTF. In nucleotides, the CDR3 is TGTGCCAGCAGGTCAAGAGGGGTCTATGGCTACACCTTC.

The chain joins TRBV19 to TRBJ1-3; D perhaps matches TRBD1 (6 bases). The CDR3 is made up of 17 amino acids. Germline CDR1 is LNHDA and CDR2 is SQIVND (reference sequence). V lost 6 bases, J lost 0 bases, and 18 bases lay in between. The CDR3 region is CASSPAPTGSSGNTIYF. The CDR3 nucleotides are TGTGCCAGTAGCCCCGCACCGACAGGATCCTCTGGAAACACCATATATTTT. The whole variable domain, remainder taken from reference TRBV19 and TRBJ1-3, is DGGITQSPKYLFRKEGQNVTLSCEQNLNHDAMYWYRQDPGQGLRLIYYSQIVNDFQKGDIAEGYSVSREKKESFPLTVTSAQKNPTAFYLCASSPAPTGSSGNTIYFGEGSWLTVV.

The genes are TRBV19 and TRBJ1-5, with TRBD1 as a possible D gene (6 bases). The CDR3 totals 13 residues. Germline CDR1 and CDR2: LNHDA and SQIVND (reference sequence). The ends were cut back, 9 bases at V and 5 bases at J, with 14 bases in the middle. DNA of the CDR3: TGTGCCAGCCGGGGGCAGGGCCATCAGCCCCAGCATTTT. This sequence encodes CASRGQGHQPQHF. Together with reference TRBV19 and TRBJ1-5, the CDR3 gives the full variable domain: DGGITQSPKYLFRKEGQNVTLSCEQNLNHDAMYWYRQDPGQGLRLIYYSQIVNDFQKGDIAEGYSVSREKKESFPLTVTSAQKNPTAFYLCASRGQGHQPQHFGDGTRLSIL.

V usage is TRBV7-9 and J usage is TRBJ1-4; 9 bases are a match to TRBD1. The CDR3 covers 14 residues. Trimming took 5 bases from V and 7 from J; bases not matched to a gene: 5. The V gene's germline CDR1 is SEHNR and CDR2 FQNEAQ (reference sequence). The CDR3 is CASSTDRGTEKLFF. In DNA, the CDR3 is TGTGCCAGCAGCACCGACAGGGGGACTGAAAAACTGTTTTTT.

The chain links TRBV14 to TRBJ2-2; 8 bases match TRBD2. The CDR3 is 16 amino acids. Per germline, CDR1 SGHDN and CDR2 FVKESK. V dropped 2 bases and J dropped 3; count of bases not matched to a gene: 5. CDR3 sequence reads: CASSQNGGGYTGELFF. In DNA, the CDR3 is TGTGCCAGCAGCCAAAACGGCGGGGGGTACACCGGGGAGCTGTTTTTT.

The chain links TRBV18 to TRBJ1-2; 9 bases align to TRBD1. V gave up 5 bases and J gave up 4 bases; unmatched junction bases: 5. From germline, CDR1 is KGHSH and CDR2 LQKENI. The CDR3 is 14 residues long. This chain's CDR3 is CASSSMDRGYGYTF. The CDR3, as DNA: TGTGCCAGCTCATCAATGGACAGGGGCTATGGCTACACCTTC.

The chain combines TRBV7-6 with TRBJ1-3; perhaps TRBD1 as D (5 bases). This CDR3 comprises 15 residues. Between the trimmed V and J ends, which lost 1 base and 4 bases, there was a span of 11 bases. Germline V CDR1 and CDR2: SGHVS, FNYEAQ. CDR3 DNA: TGTGCCAGCAGCTTAGGAAGGGGCTCGGGAAACACCATATATTTT. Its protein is CASSLGRGSGNTIYF.

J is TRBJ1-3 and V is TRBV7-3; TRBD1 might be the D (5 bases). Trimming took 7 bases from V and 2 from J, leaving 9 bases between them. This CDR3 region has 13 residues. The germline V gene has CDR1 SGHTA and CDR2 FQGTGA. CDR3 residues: CASTPGPGNTIYF. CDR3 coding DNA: TGTGCCAGCACTCCAGGGCCTGGAAACACCATATATTTT. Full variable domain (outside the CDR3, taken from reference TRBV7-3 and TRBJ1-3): GAGVSQTPSNKVTEKGKYVELRCDPISGHTALYWYRQSLGQGPEFLIYFQGTGAADDSGLPNDRFFAVRPEGSVSTLKIQRTERGDSAVYLCASTPGPGNTIYFGEGSWLTVV.

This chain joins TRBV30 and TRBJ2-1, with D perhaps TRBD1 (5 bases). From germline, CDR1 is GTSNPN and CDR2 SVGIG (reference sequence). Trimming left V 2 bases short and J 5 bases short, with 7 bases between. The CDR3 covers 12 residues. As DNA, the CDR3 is TGTGCCTGGAGTAGACAGCACAATGAGCAGTTCTTC. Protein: CAWSRQHNEQFF.